A single sample gave rise to the 19 T cell receptor beta chains below, sequenced in a study of regulatory T cells in long-lasting Graves disease. Time point reported: newly diagnosed GD, antithyroid drugs for less than 3 months. Construction of the TCR library relied on RNA isolated from PBMCs. Through Arm-PCR of CDR3 regions and iRepertoire HTBI primers, TCR beta libraries were built. Each CDR3 protein is one row after TCRdb ran MiXCR on the multiplex PCR reads. The table includes more than 300,000 distinct CDR3 sequences, roughly 16% detected once. Separately, the same data were catalogued under a study of T cells in Graves' hyperthyroidism and ophthalmopathy.

The input for sequencing was peripheral blood mononuclear cells (PBMCs), taken at new diagnosis, from a patient treated with antithyroid drugs. These receptors all come from a woman aged 18-30 years with Graves disease.

The rearrangement links TRBV12-3 or TRBV12-4 to TRBJ1-2; possibly TRBD1 for D (5 bases). Trimming took 4 bases from V and 12 from J, leaving 12 bases between them. This CDR3 is 11 amino acids long. CDR3: CASSSGGENTF. The CDR3 bases are TGTGCCAGCAGTTCTGGGGGGGAGAACACCTTC.

This clonotype was observed at least ten times. V is TRBV12-3 or TRBV12-4 and J is TRBJ2-2, with unresolved D. Trimming removed 7 bases at V and 2 bases at J, with 11 bases between. This CDR3 comprises 14 residues. The CDR3 loop is CASTLARNTGELFF. Written as DNA, the CDR3 is TGTGCCAGCACCCTGGCCCGCAACACCGGGGAGCTGTTTTTT.

This clonotype was recorded at least ten times. The chain couples TRBV9 to TRBJ2-5; no firm D call. The V gene's germline CDR1 is SGDLS and CDR2 YYNGEE. Trimming left V 3 bases short and J 1 base short, with 7 bases between. The CDR3 extends over 13 amino acids. The CDR3 coding sequence is TGTGCCAGCAGCGCGATGACCCAAGAGACCCAGTACTTC. Its protein product is CASSAMTQETQYF. Based on the CDR3 plus reference TRBV9 and TRBJ2-5, the full variable domain is DSGVTQTPKHLITATGQRVTLRCSPRSGDLSVYWYQQSLDQGLQFLIQYYNGEERAKGNILERFSAQQFPDLHSELNLSSLELGDSALYFCASSAMTQETQYFGPGTRLLVL.

This clonotype showed up just once. This could be a read error, since a much larger clone is one nucleotide away. This sequence joins TRBV9 and TRBJ2-3; D may be TRBD2 (6 bases). The J call is uncertain, as TRBJ2-5 better fits the DNA end. Per the germline V gene, CDR1 is SGDLS and CDR2 is YYNGEE. This CDR3 comprises 15 residues. The CDR3 nucleotides are TGTGCCAGCAGGGTTGGGGGAGGAAGGCGAGAGACCCAGTACTTC. Encoded protein: CASRVGGGRRETQYF.

This clonotype showed up many times. The chain recombines TRBV6-1 with TRBJ2-7, with 10 bases that match TRBD2. V lost 4 bases, J lost 2 bases, and 5 bases stayed unmatched. This CDR3 region has 15 residues. Per germline, CDR1 MNHNS and CDR2 SASEGT. CDR3 bases: TGTGCCAGCAGTGTCCTAGCGGGGGATACCTACGAGCAGTACTTC. Amino acids: CASSVLAGDTYEQYF.

This clonotype was recorded at least ten times. The CDR3 sequence is CASSRGTGNTEAFF. DNA of the CDR3: TGTGCCAGCAGTCGCGGGACAGGGAACACTGAAGCTTTCTTT. V gene TRBV2 combines with J gene TRBJ1-1; 8 positions match TRBD1. The CDR3 length is 14 residues. CDR1 SNHLY and CDR2 FYNNEI come from the germline V gene. After removal of 5 bases from V and 1 base from J, the junction contained 3 bases not matched to a gene.

This clonotype was seen many times. One junction end does not reproduce the germline sequence, and a read error may be involved. This chain uses TRBV2 with TRBJ2-4; D gene unclear. The length of the CDR3 is 11 residues. Germline lookup yields CDR1 SNHLY and CDR2 FYNNEI. The CDR3, as DNA: TGTGCCAGCACCGTAACCGAGAGATGTTTCTTC. It translates to CASTVTERCFF.

The table lists this clonotype with a few counts. The rearrangement uses TRBV29-1 and TRBJ2-5; 14 nucleotides match TRBD2. J was trimmed by 5 bases and V by 6 bases; bases with no gene match: 8. The CDR3 is 15 amino acids. CDR1 is SQVTM and CDR2 is ANQGSEA in the germline V gene. CDR3 loop: CSVTGLAGGGETQYF. The CDR3 DNA reads TGCAGCGTCACCGGACTAGCGGGAGGCGGCGAGACCCAGTACTTC. The variable domain in full, with the rest retrieved from reference TRBV29-1 and TRBJ2-5, is SAVISQKPSRDICQRGTSLTIQCQVDSQVTMMFWYRQQPGQSLTLIATANQGSEATYESGFVIDKFPISRPNLTFSTLTVSNMSPEDSSIYLCSVTGLAGGGETQYFGPGTRLLVL.

This clonotype was picked up many times. J is TRBJ1-2 and V is TRBV27, with a possible D match to TRBD1 (6 bases). CDR1 and CDR2 (germline): MNHEY, SMNVEV (reference sequence). V lost 8 bases, J lost 0 bases, and 16 bases lay in between. CDR3 length: 15 amino acids. As DNA, the CDR3 is TGTGCCAGCCGGTACCCAGGGGTATCTAACTATGGCTACACCTTC. Its protein is CASRYPGVSNYGYTF.

This clonotype was recorded many times. The chain uses TRBV3-1 and TRBJ2-3, with D uncertain. Trimming left V 4 bases short and J 10 bases short, with 15 bases between. The CDR3 length is 13 residues. The germline CDR1 and CDR2 sequences are LGHDT and YNNKEL (reference sequence). For the CDR3, the DNA is TGTGCCAGCAGCCGAGAAACGCAGGACCCGCAGTATTTT. Residues: CASSRETQDPQYF.

This clonotype has at least ten counts. V and J are TRBV24-1 and TRBJ2-5, with TRBD1 as a possible D gene (5 bases). This CDR3 spans 15 amino acids. The V end was cut by 4 bases, the J end by 4 bases, with 15 bases between. Germline lookup yields CDR1 KGHDR and CDR2 SFDVKD. CDR3 amino acids: CATSEPDSEPETQYF. The DNA of the CDR3 is TGTGCCACCAGTGAACCCGACAGTGAGCCAGAGACCCAGTACTTC.

The rearrangement uses TRBV19 and TRBJ2-7; TRBD1 agrees at 8 bases. Germline CDR1 reads LNHDA; CDR2 reads SQIVND (reference sequence). CDR3 length: 15 residues. Trimming at V came to 0 bases and at J to 2 bases, leaving 3 bases not matched to a gene. The CDR3 loop is CASSIEDRGAYEQYF. In nucleotides, the CDR3 is TGTGCCAGTAGTATAGAAGACAGGGGCGCCTACGAGCAGTACTTC.

This clonotype was detected many times. This chain uses TRBV20-1 with TRBJ1-5, with TRBD1 matching 8 bases. V lost 6 bases and J lost 4; bases outside the gene matches: 20. The CDR3 consists of 18 residues. The germline V gene has CDR1 DFQATT and CDR2 SNEGSKA (reference sequence). In DNA form, the CDR3 reads TGCAGTGCCACCATAGCGGGCAGGGGGCACGTTGGAAATCAGCCCCAGCATTTT. This gives the protein CSATIAGRGHVGNQPQHF.

This clonotype appeared many times. This chain uses TRBV18 with TRBJ1-2; no reliable D call. The V end lost 3 bases, the J end lost 3 bases, and 11 bases lay between the germline ends. This CDR3 comprises 14 residues. CDR1 and CDR2 from the germline V gene are KGHSH and LQKENI. This chain's CDR3 is CASSPPGGDYGYTF. CDR3 coding DNA: TGTGCCAGCTCACCGCCTGGAGGCGACTATGGCTACACCTTC.

Note on this clonotype: This clone may be a read error of a much larger clone one base away. Likely a read error: the CDR3 ends without its conserved phenylalanine or tryptophan. The genes are TRBV28 and TRBJ2-6; D is tentatively TRBD1 or TRBD2 (5 bases each). Per the germline V gene, CDR1 is MDHEN and CDR2 is SYDVKM. V was pared by 4 bases and J by 3 bases, with 10 bases between. The CDR3 contains 15 residues. The CDR3 sequence is CASSSLGVGANVLTL. CDR3 nucleotides: TGTGCCAGCAGTTCCTTGGGGGTTGGGGCCAACGTCCTGACTCTC.

This clonotype showed up many times. The genes are TRBV6-4 and TRBJ1-5; a weak D match, TRBD1 (5 bases). CDR3 length equals 15 residues. In germline, CDR1 is MRHNA, CDR2 SNTAGT. Trimming removed 4 bases at V and 6 bases at J, with 16 bases between. For the CDR3, the DNA is TGTGCCAGCAGTGCAGGGTTAGTGGTGTTTCAGCCCCAGCATTTT. Its translation is CASSAGLVVFQPQHF.

The rearrangement links TRBV9 to TRBJ2-3, with D unresolved. Trimming cost V 0 bases and J 1 base, with 9 bases left between them. The CDR3 consists of 15 residues. CDR1 is SGDLS, CDR2 YYNGEE, per germline. The chain's CDR3 is CASSVVFGGTDTQYF. The CDR3 DNA is TGTGCCAGCAGCGTAGTTTTCGGAGGCACAGATACGCAGTATTTT.

Many counts were recorded for this clonotype. The chain has TRBV30 and TRBJ1-5, with TRBD1 identical over 8 bases. In germline, CDR1 is GTSNPN, CDR2 SVGIG (reference sequence). The CDR3 runs 14 residues. V was pared by 3 bases and J by 4 bases, with 5 bases of the junction left unmatched. The DNA for the CDR3 is TGTGCCTGGAGCGATACAGGGGGTAATCAGCCCCAGCATTTT. Translated, it gives CAWSDTGGNQPQHF.

The sample holds many counts of this clonotype. The rearrangement links TRBV6-1 to TRBJ2-7; 9 bases match TRBD1. The CDR3 loop spans 16 amino acids. Germline CDR1 reads MNHNS; CDR2 reads SASEGT. Trimming removed 6 bases from V and 2 bases from J; junction bases left unmatched: 11. The CDR3 reads CASSSTGTGRPYEQYF. The CDR3 DNA reads as TGTGCCAGCAGCTCTACCGGGACAGGGAGGCCCTACGAGCAGTACTTC.